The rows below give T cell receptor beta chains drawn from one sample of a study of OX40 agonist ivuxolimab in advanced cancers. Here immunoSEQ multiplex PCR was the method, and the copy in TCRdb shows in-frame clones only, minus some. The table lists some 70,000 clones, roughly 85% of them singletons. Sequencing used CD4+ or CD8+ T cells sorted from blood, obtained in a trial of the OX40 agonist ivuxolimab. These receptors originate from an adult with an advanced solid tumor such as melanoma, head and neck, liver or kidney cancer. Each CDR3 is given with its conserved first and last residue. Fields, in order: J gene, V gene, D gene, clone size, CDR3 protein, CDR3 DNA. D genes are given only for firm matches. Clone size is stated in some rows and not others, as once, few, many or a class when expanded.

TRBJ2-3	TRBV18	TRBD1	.	CASSGQGADTQYF	TGTGCCAGCTCCGGACAGGGGGCAGATACGCAGTATTTT
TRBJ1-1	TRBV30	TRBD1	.	CAWSSHRGTEAFF	TGTGCCTGGAGTTCCCACAGGGGAACTGAAGCTTTCTTT
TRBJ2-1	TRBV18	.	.	CASSPPTRGPYNEQFF	TGTGCCAGCTCACCACCCACCCGGGGACCCTACAATGAGCAGTTCTTC
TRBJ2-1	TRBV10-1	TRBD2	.	CASSLGLAGGVEQFF	TGCGCCAGCAGTTTGGGACTAGCGGGAGGGGTTGAGCAGTTCTTC
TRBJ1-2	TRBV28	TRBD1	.	CASRPGTGGYTF	TGTGCCAGCAGGCCCGGGACAGGAGGCTACACCTTC
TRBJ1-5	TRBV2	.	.	CASSERGRNQPQHF	TGTGCCAGCAGTGAACGCGGCCGCAATCAGCCCCAGCATTTT
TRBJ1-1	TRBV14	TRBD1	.	CASSRDRGLSEAFF	TGTGCCAGCAGCCGGGACAGGGGATTGAGTGAAGCTTTCTTT
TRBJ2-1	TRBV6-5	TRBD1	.	CASRRTGSYNEQFF	TGTGCCAGCAGGAGGACAGGGTCCTACAATGAGCAGTTCTTC
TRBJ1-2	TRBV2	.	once	CASSALATNYGYTF	TGTGCCAGCAGTGCTTTGGCCACTAACTATGGCTACACCTTC
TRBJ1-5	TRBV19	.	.	CASRVGGTWIRGNQPQHF	TGTGCCAGTAGGGTGGGAGGGACGTGGATTCGGGGCAATCAGCCCCAGCATTTT
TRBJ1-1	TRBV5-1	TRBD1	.	CASSGDRGLVTEAFF	TGCGCCAGCAGCGGGGACAGGGGGCTAGTTACTGAAGCTTTCTTT
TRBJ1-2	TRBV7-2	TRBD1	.	CASSLAGVEGAGYTF	TGTGCCAGCAGCTTAGCGGGAGTAGAGGGGGCTGGCTACACCTTC
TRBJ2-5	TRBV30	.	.	CAWSLTGMLQETQYF	TGTGCCTGGAGTCTGACGGGGATGTTACAAGAGACCCAGTACTTC
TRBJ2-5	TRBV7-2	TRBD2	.	CASSFLGGGSPETQYF	TGTGCCAGCAGCTTTTTGGGTGGCGGGAGCCCCGAGACCCAGTACTTC
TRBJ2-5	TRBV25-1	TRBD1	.	CASSPGQAKETQYF	TGTGCCAGCAGCCCGGGACAGGCTAAAGAGACCCAGTACTTC
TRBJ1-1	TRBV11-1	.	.	CASSFSPGNTEAFF	TGTGCCAGCAGCTTTTCCCCGGGGAACACTGAAGCTTTCTTT
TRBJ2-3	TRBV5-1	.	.	CASSLASGTRSPQNTQYF	TGCGCCAGCAGCTTGGCGAGCGGGACACGTTCCCCACAAAATACGCAGTATTTT
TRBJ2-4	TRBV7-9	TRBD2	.	CASSLTSAQNIQYF	TGTGCCAGCAGCTTAACTAGCGCCCAAAACATTCAGTACTTC
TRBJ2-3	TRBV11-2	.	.	CASSLARRGTDTQYF	TGTGCCAGCAGCTTAGCTCGCCGGGGCACAGATACGCAGTATTTT
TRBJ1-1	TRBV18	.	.	CASSPVGGNTEAFF	TGTGCCAGCTCACCAGTTGGGGGGAACACTGAAGCTTTCTTT
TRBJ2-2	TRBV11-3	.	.	CASSPPSGELFF	TGTGCCAGCAGCCCCCCTTCGGGGGAGCTGTTTTTT
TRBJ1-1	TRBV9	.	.	CASSQTPFAEAFF	TGTGCCAGCAGCCAAACTCCGTTCGCTGAAGCTTTCTTT
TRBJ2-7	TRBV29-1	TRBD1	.	CSVLMDRGPSYEQYF	TGCAGCGTCCTAATGGACAGGGGTCCATCCTACGAGCAGTACTTC
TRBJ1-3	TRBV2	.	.	CASSLGALASGNTIYF	TGTGCCAGCAGTCTAGGTGCTCTAGCCTCTGGAAACACCATATATTTT
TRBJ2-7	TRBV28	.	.	CASSSRPWGEQYF	TGTGCCAGCAGTTCACGGCCGTGGGGCGAGCAGTACTTC
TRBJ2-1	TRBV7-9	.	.	CASSLVAPPGNPRFF	TGTGCCAGCAGCTTAGTTGCACCACCGGGCAACCCGCGGTTCTTC
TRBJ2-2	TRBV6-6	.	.	CASSIGTANTGELFF	TGTGCCAGCAGCATAGGGACGGCGAACACCGGGGAGCTGTTTTTT
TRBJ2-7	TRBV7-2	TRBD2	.	CASSPRAGEVGEQYF	TGTGCCAGCAGCCCCAGGGCGGGGGAGGTCGGCGAGCAGTACTTC
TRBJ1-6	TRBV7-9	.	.	CASSLGQEILHF	TGTGCCAGCAGCTTAGGGCAGGAAATCCTCCACTTT
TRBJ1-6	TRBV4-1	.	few	CASSLRTGTFSPLHF	TGCGCCAGCAGCCTACGAACAGGGACCTTTTCACCCCTCCACTTT
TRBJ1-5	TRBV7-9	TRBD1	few	CASSEGTGEDQPQHF	TGTGCCAGCAGCGAAGGGACAGGGGAGGATCAGCCCCAGCATTTT
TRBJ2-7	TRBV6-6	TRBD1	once	CASSYQTGAYEQYF	TGTGCCAGCAGTTACCAAACAGGGGCCTACGAGCAGTACTTC
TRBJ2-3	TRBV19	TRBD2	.	CASSPWREDTDTQYF	TGTGCCAGTAGTCCTTGGCGGGAGGATACAGATACGCAGTATTTT
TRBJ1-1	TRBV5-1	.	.	CASSWGGGNTEAFF	TGCGCCAGCAGCTGGGGCGGGGGGAACACTGAAGCTTTCTTT
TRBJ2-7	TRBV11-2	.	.	CASSQSGSYPYEQYF	TGTGCCAGCAGCCAATCAGGGAGTTACCCCTACGAGCAGTACTTC
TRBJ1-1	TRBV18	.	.	CASSPPGLMNPEAFF	TGTGCCAGCTCACCACCGGGTCTAATGAACCCTGAAGCTTTCTTT
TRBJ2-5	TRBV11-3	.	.	CASSSQESPGTQYF	TGTGCCAGCAGCTCCCAGGAGAGTCCTGGGACCCAGTACTTC
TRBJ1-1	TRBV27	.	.	CASSLGPRTAEAFF	TGTGCCAGCAGTTTAGGTCCCAGGACAGCTGAAGCTTTCTTT
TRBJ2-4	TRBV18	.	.	CASSPLRDTLAKNIQYF	TGTGCCAGCTCACCGCTAAGGGACACTTTAGCCAAAAACATTCAGTACTTC
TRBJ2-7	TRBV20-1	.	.	CSARQSGEQYF	TGCAGTGCTAGGCAGAGCGGCGAGCAGTACTTC
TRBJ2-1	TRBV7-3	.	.	CASSLMDNQNNEQFF	TGTGCCAGCAGCTTGATGGACAACCAAAACAATGAGCAGTTCTTC
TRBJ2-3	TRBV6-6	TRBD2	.	CASRLAGGPADTQYF	TGTGCCAGCAGGTTAGCGGGGGGCCCAGCAGATACGCAGTATTTT
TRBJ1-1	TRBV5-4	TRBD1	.	CASSSRTGFTEAFF	TGTGCCAGCAGCTCTCGGACAGGGTTCACTGAAGCTTTCTTT
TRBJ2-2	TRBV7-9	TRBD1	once	CASSSGHYRGRGTGELFF	TGTGCCAGCAGCTCCGGTCACTACAGGGGAAGGGGAACCGGGGAGCTGTTTTTT
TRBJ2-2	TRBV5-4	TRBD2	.	CASRLQLAGASGELFF	TGTGCCAGCAGGTTGCAGCTAGCGGGAGCCTCCGGGGAGCTGTTTTTT